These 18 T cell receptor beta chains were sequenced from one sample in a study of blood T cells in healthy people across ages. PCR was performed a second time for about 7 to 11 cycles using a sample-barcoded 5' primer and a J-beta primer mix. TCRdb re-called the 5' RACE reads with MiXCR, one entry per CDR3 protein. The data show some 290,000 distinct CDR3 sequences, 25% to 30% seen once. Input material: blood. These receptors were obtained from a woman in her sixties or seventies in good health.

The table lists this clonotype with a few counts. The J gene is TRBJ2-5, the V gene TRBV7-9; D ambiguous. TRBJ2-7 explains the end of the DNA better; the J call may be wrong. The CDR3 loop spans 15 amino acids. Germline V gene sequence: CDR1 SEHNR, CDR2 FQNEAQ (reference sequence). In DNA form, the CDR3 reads TGTGCCAGCAGCTTAGGGGATCCCCGATCCTACGAGCAGTACTTC. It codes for CASSLGDPRSYEQYF.

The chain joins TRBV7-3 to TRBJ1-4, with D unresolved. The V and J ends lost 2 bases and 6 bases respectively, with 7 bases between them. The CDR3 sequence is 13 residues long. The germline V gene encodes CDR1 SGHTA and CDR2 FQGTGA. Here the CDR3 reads CASSLGPDEKLFF. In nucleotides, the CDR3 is TGTGCCAGCAGCTTAGGGCCGGATGAAAAACTGTTTTTT.

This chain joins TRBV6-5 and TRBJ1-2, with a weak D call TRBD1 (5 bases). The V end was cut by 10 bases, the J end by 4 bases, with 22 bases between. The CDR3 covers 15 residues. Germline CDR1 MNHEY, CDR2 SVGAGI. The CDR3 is CATEGATDRIYGYTF. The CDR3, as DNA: TGTGCCACCGAAGGGGCCACCGACAGAATCTATGGCTACACCTTC.

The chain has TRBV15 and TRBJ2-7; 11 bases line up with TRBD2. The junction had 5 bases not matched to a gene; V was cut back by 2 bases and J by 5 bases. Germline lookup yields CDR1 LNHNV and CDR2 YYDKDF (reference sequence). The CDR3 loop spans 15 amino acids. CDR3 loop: CATSRNSGGAHEQYF. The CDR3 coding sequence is TGTGCCACCAGCAGAAATAGCGGGGGGGCCCACGAGCAGTACTTC.

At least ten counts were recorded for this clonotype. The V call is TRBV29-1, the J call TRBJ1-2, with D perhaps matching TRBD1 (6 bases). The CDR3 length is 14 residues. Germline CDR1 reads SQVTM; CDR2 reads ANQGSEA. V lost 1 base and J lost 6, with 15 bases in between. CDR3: CSVEGGTGFDGYTF. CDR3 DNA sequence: TGCAGCGTTGAAGGGGGAACAGGGTTCGATGGCTACACCTTC.

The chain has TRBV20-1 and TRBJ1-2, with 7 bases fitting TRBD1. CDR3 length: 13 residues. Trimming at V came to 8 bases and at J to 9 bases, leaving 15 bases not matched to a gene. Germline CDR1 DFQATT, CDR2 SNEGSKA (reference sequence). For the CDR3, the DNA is TGCAGTCCCGTCTTAGACAGGGCAGGGAGCTACACCTTC. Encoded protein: CSPVLDRAGSYTF.

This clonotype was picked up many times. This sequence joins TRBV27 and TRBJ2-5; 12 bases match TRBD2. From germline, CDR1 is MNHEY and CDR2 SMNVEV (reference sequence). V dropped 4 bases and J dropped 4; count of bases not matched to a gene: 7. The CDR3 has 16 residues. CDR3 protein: CASSSTQTSGRETQYF. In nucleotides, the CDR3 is TGTGCCAGCAGTTCAACTCAGACTAGCGGGAGAGAGACCCAGTACTTC.

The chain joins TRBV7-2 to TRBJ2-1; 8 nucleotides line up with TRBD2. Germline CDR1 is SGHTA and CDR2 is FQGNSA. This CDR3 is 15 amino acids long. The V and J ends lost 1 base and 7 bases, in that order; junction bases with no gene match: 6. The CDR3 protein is CASSLGPGGENEQFF. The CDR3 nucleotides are TGTGCCAGCAGCTTAGGACCGGGAGGGGAGAATGAGCAGTTCTTC. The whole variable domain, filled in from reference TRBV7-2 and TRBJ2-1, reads GAGVSQSPSNKVTEKGKDVELRCDPISGHTALYWYRQSLGQGLEFLIYFQGNSAPDKSGLPSDRFSAERTGGSVSTLTIQRTQQEDSAVYLCASSLGPGGENEQFFGPGTRLTVL.

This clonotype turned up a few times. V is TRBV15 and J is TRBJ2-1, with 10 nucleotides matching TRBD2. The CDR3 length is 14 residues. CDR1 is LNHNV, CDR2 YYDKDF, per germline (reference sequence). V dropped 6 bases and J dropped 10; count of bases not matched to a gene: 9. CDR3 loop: CATRPFHSGREQFF. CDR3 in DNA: TGTGCCACCAGACCTTTTCATAGCGGGAGGGAGCAGTTCTTC.

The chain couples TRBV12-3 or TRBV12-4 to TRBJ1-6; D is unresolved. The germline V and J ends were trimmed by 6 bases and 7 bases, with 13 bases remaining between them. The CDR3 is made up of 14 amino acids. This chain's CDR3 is CASSSASGNSPLHF. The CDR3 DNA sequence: TGTGCCAGCAGCTCTGCCAGTGGAAATTCACCCCTCCACTTT.

The chain's CDR3 is CASSPGPGGNEQFF. The CDR3 region has the DNA TGTGCCAGCAGCCCCGGGCCAGGGGGGAATGAGCAGTTCTTC. The chain is built from TRBV7-3 and TRBJ2-1; D perhaps matches TRBD1 (7 bases). Trimming left V 5 bases short and J 7 bases short, with 15 bases between. Germline V gene data show CDR1 as SGHTA and CDR2 as FQGTGA. This CDR3 spans 14 amino acids. The full variable domain, completed using reference TRBV7-3 and TRBJ2-1, is GAGVSQTPSNKVTEKGKYVELRCDPISGHTALYWYRQSLGQGPEFLIYFQGTGAADDSGLPNDRFFAVRPEGSVSTLKIQRTERGDSAVYLCASSPGPGGNEQFFGPGTRLTVL.

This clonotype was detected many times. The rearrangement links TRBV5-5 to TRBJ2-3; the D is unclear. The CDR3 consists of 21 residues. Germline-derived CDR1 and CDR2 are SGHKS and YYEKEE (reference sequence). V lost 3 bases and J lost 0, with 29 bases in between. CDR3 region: CASSSHGLALTLLISTDTQYF. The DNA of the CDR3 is TGTGCCAGCAGCTCGCATGGGCTGGCCCTCACCCTTCTGATCAGCACAGATACGCAGTATTTT.

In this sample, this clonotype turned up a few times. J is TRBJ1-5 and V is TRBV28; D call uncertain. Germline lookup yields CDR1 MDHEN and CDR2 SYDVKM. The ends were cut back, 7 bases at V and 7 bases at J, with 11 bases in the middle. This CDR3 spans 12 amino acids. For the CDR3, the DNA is TGTGCCAGCACCCTCGGGGTGCAGCCCCAGCATTTT. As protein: CASTLGVQPQHF.

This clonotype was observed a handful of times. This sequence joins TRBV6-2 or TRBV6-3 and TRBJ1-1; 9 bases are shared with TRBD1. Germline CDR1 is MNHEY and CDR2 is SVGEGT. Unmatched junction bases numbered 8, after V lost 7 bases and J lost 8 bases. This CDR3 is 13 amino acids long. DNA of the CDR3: TGTGCCAGCACCGAGGACAGGGGACCCGAAGCTTTCTTT. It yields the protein CASTEDRGPEAFF.

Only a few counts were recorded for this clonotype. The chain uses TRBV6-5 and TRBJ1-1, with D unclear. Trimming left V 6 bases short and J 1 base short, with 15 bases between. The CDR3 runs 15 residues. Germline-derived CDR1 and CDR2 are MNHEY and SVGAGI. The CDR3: CASRPLQSQNTEAFF. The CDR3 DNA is TGTGCCAGCAGACCCCTACAGAGCCAGAACACTGAAGCTTTCTTT.

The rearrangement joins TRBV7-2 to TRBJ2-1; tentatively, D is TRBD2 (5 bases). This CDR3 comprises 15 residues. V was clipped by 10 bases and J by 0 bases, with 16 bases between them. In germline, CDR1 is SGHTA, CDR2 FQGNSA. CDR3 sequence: CATPKADLSYNEQFF. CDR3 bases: TGTGCCACCCCAAAAGCGGATCTCTCCTACAATGAGCAGTTCTTC. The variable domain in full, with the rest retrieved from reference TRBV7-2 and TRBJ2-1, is GAGVSQSPSNKVTEKGKDVELRCDPISGHTALYWYRQSLGQGLEFLIYFQGNSAPDKSGLPSDRFSAERTGGSVSTLTIQRTQQEDSAVYLCATPKADLSYNEQFFGPGTRLTVL.

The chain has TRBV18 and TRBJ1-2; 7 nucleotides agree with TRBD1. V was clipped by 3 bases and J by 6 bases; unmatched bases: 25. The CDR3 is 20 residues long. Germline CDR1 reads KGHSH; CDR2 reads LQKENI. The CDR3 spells CASSPFPRGGQANTGHGYTF. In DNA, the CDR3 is TGTGCCAGCTCACCCTTCCCCAGGGGCGGACAGGCGAATACAGGACATGGCTACACCTTC. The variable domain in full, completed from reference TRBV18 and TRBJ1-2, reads NAGVMQNPRHLVRRRGQEARLRCSPMKGHSHVYWYRQLPEEGLKFMVYLQKENIIDESGMPKERFSAEFPKEGPSILRIQQVVRGDSAAYFCASSPFPRGGQANTGHGYTFGSGTRLTVV.

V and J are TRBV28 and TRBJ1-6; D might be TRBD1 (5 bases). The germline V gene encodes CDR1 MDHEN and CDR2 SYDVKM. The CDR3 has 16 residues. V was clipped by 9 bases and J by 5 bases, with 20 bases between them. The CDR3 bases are TGTGCCAGTTGCTTGGGGTGGGGCGGGAATAATTCACCCCTCCACTTT. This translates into CASCLGWGGNNSPLHF.